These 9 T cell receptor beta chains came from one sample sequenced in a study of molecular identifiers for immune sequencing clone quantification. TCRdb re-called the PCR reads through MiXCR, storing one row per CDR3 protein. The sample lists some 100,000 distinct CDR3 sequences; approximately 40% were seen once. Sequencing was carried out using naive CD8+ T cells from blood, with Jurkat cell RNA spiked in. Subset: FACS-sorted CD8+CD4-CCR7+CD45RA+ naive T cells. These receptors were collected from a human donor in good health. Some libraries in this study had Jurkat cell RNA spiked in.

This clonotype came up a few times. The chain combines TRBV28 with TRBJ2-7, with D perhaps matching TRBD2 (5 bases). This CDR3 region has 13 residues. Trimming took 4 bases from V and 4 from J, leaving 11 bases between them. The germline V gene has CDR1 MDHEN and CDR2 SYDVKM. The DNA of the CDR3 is TGTGCCAGCAGTTCCTCCAGAGGGTACGAGCAGTACTTC. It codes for CASSSSRGYEQYF.

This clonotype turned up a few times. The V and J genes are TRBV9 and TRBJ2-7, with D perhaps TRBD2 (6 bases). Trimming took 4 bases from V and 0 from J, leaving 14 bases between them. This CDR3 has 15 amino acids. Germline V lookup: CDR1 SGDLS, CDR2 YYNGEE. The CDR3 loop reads CASSPWGDFSYEQYF. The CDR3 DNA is TGTGCCAGCAGCCCGTGGGGGGATTTCTCCTACGAGCAGTACTTC.

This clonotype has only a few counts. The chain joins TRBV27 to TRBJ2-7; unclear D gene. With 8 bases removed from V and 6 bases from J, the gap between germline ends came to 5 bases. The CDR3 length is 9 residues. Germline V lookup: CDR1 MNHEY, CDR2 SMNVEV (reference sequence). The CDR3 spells CASGPEQYF. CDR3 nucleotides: TGTGCCAGCGGCCCCGAGCAGTACTTC.

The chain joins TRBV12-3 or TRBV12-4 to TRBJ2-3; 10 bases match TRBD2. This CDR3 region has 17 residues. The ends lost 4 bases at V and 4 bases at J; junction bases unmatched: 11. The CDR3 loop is CASSSGLAGVFADTQYF. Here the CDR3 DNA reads TGTGCCAGCAGTTCAGGGCTAGCGGGAGTTTTTGCAGATACGCAGTATTTT.

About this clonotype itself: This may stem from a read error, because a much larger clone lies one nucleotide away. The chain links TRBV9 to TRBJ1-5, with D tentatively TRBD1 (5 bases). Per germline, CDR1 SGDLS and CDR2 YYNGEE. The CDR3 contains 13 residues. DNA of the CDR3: TGTGCCAGCAGCGTAGCAGGGCTAGGGCCCCAGCAATTT. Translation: CASSVAGLGPQQF.

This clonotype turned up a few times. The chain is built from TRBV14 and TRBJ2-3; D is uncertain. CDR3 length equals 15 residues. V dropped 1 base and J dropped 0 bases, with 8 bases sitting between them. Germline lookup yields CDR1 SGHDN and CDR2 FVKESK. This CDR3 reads CASSQGATSTDTQYF. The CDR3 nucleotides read TGTGCCAGCAGCCAAGGTGCAACGAGCACAGATACGCAGTATTTT.

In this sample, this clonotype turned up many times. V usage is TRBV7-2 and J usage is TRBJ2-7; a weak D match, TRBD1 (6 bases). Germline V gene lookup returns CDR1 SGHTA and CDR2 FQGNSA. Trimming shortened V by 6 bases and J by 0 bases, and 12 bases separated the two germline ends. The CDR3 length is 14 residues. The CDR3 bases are TGTGCCAGCAGTTCTACAGGGACCTCCTACGAGCAGTACTTC. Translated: CASSSTGTSYEQYF.

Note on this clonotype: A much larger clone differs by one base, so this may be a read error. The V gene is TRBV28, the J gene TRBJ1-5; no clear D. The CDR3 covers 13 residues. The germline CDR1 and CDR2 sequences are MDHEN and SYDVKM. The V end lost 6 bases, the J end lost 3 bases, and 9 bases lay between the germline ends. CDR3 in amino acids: CASSAYSNQPQHF. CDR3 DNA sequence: TGTGCCAGCAGCGCCTACTCCAATCAGCCCCAGCATTTT.

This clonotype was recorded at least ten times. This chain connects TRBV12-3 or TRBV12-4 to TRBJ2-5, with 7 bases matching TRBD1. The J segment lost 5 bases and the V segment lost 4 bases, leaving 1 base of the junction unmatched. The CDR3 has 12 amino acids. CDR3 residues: CASSSTGETQYF. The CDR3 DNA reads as TGTGCCAGCAGTTCGACAGGGGAGACCCAGTACTTC.